This T cell receptor (beta chain) is from a study of cytomegalovirus exposure and HLA in healthy donors. Study outcomes and limitations: In all likelihood, a cluster of highly shared sequence variants was a sequencing artifact. As a later analysis revealed, the rate of TCR association differed by HLA locus, with DRB1 most and HLA-C fewest.

Amplification used 60 Vbeta primers and 13 Jbeta primers. The assay was immunoSEQ multiplex PCR, and TCRdb's table has in-frame clones only and misses some. The table has 90,000 to 100,000 clones, 65% to 85% seen once. Healthy people donating bone marrow made up the donors. While unrecorded immune exposures were likely, the donors were nominally healthy when sampled. This CDR3 has 16 amino acids. J was trimmed by 0 bases and V by 4 bases; bases with no gene match: 1. CDR1 and CDR2 from the germline V gene are MGHDK and SYGVNS. Remarks on this clone: The antigen is unknown.

The specimen was PBMCs. The chain recombines TRBV25-1 with TRBJ2-3; 13 bases map to TRBD2. The TCR was taken from a man aged 50 or older in good health and CMV-seronegative. The CDR3 here is CASSGGLAGSTDTQYF. DNA of the CDR3: TGTGCCAGCAGTGGGGGACTAGCGGGAAGCACAGATACGCAGTATTTT.